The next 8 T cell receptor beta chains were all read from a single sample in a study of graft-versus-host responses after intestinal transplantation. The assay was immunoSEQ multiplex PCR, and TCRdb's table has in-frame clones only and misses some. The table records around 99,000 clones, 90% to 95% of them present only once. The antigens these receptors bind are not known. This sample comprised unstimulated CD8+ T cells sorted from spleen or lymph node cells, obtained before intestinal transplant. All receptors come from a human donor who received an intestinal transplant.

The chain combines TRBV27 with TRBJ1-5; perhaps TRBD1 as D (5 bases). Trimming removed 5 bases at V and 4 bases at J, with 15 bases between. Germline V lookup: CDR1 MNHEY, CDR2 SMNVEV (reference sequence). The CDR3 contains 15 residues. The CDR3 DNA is TGTGCCAGCAGTCACGGTCAGGGTGGGAATCAGCCCCAGCATTTT. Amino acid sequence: CASSHGQGGNQPQHF.

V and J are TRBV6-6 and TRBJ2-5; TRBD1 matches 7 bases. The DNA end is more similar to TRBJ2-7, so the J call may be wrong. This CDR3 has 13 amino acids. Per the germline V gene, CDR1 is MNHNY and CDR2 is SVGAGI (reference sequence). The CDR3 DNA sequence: TGTGCCAGCAGTGCAGGGGGATCCTACGAGCAGTACTTC. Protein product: CASSAGGSYEQYF.

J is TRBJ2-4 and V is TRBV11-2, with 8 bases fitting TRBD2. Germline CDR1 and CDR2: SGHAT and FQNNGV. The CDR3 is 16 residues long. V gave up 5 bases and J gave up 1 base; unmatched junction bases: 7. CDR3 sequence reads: CASSPVRGEAKNIQYF. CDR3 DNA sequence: TGTGCCAGCAGCCCTGTGCGGGGGGAGGCCAAAAACATTCAGTACTTC.

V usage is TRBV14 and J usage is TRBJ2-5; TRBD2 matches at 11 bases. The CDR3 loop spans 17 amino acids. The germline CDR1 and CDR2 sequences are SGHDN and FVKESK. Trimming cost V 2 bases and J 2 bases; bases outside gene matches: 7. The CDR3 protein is CASSQNTTSGAQETQYF. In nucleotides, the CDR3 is TGTGCCAGCAGCCAAAACACGACTAGCGGGGCGCAAGAGACCCAGTACTTC.

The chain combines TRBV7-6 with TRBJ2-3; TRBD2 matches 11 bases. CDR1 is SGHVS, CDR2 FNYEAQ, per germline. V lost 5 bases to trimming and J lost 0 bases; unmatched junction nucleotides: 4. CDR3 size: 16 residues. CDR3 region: CASSQASGGSTDTQYF. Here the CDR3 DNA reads TGTGCCAGCAGCCAAGCTAGCGGGGGGAGCACAGATACGCAGTATTTT.

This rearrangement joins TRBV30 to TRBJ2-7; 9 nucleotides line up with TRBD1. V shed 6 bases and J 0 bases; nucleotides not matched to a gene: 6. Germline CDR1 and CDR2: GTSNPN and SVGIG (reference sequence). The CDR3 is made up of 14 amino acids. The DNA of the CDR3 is TGTGCCTGCACACAGGGGGCGTCCTCCTACGAGCAGTACTTC. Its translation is CACTQGASSYEQYF.

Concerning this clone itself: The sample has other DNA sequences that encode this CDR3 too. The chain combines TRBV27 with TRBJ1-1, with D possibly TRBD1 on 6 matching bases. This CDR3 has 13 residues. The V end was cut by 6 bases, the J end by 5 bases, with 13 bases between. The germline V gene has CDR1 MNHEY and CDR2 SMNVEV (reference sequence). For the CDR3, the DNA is TGTGCCAGCAGCCTTACAGGGAATACTGAAGCTTTCTTT. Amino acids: CASSLTGNTEAFF.

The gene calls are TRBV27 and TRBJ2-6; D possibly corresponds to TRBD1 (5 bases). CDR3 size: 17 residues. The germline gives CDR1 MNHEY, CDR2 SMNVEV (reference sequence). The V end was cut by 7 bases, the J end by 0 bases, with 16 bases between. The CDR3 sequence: CASTLQGSRSGANVLTF. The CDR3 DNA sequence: TGTGCCAGCACCCTGCAGGGATCCCGCTCTGGGGCCAACGTCCTGACTTTC.